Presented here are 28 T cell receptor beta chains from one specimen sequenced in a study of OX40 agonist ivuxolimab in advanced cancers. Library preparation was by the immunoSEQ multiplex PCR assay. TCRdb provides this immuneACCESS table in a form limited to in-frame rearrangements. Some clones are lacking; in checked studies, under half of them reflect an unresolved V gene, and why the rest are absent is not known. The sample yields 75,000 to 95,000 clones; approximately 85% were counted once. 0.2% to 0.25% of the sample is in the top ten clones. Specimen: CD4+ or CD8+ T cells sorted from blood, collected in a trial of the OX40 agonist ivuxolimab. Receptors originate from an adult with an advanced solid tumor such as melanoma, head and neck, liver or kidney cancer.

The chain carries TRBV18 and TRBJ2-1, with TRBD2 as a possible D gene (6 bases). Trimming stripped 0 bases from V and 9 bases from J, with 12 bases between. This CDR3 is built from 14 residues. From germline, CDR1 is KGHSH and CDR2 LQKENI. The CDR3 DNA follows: TGTGCCAGCTCACCACCCCCCGGGGGTTTTGAGCAGTTCTTC. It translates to CASSPPPGGFEQFF.

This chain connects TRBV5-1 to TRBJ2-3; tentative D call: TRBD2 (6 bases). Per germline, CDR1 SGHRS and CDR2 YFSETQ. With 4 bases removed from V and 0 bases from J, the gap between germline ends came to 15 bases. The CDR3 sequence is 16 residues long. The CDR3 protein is CASSPRTSSSTDTQYF. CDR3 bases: TGCGCCAGCAGCCCTCGCACTAGCTCTAGCACAGATACGCAGTATTTT.

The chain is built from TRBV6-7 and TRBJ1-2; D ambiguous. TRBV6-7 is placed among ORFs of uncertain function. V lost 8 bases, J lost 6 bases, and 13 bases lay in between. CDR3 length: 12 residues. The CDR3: CASLPGRHGYTF. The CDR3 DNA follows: TGTGCCAGCCTCCCGGGGAGGCATGGCTACACCTTC.

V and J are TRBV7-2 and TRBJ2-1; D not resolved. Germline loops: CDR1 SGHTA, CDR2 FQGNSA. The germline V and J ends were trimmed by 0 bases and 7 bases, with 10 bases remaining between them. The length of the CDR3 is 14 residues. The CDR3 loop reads CASSLAIGRNEQFF. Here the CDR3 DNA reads TGTGCCAGCAGCTTAGCGATAGGAAGGAATGAGCAGTTCTTC.

The CDR3 is CASSAQAPNTEAFF. Written as DNA, the CDR3 is TGTGCCAGCAGTGCCCAGGCCCCGAACACTGAAGCTTTCTTT. The V gene is TRBV25-1, the J gene TRBJ1-1; D gene uncertain. Germline V gives CDR1 MGHDK, CDR2 SYGVNS. The CDR3 sequence is 14 residues long. V lost 4 bases and J lost 1, with 10 bases in between.

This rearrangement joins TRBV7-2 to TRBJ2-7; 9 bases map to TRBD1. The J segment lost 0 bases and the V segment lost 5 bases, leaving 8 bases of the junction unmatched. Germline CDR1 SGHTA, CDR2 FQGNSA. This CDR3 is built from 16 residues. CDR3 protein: CASSNYGTGPSYEQYF. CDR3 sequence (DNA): TGTGCCAGCAGCAATTACGGGACAGGGCCCTCCTACGAGCAGTACTTC.

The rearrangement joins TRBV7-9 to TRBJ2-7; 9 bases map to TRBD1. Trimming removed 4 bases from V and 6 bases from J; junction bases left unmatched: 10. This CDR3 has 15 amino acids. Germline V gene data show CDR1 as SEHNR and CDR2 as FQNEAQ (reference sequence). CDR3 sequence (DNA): TGTGCCAGCAGCTCAGGCGGGACAGGGTTAAGCGAGCAGTACTTC. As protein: CASSSGGTGLSEQYF.

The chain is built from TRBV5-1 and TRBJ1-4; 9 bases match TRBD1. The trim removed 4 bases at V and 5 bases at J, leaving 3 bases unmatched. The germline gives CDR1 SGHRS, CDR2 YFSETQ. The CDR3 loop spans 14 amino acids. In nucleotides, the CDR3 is TGCGCCAGCAGCACCGGGACAGGGAATGAAAAACTGTTTTTT. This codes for CASSTGTGNEKLFF.

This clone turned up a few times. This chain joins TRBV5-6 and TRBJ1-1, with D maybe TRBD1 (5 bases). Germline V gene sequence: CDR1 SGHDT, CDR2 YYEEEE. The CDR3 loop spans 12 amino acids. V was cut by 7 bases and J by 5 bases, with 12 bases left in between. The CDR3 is CASGTRQTEAFF. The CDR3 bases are TGTGCCAGCGGGACCCGGCAAACTGAAGCTTTCTTT.

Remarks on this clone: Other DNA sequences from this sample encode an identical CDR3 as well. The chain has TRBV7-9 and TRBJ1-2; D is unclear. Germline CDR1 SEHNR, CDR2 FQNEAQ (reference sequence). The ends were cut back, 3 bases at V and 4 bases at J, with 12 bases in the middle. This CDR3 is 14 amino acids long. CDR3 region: CASSLGGGGYGYTF. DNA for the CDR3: TGTGCCAGCAGCTTGGGAGGTGGTGGCTATGGCTACACCTTC.

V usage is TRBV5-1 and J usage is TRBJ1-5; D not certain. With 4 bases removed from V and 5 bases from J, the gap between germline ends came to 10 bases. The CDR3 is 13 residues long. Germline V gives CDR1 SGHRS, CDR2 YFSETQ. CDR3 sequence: CASSPSPDQPQHF. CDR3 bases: TGCGCCAGCAGCCCGTCCCCTGATCAGCCCCAGCATTTT.

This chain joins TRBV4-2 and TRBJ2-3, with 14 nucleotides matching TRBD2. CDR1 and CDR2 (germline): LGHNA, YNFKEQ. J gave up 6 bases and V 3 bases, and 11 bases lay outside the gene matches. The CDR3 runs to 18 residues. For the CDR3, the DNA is TGTGCCAGCAGCCAGGGGCCTGGACTAGCGGGAGGCGGGGATACGCAGTATTTT. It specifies CASSQGPGLAGGGDTQYF.

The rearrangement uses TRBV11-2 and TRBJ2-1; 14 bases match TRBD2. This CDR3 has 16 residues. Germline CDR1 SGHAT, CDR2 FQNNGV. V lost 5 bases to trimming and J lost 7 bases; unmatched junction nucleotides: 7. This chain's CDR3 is CASSAPGTSGGNEQFF. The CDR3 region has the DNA TGTGCCAGCAGCGCCCCCGGGACTAGCGGGGGAAATGAGCAGTTCTTC.

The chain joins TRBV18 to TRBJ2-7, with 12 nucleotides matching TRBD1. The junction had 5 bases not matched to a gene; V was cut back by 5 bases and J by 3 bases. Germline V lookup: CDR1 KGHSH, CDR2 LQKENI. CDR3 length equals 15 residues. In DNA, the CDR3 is TGTGCCAGCTCAGCCGGGACAGGGGGCTTCTACGAGCAGTACTTC. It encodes CASSAGTGGFYEQYF.

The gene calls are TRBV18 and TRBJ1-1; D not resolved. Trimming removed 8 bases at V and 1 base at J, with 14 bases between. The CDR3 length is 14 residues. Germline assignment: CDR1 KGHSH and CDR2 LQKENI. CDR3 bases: TGTGCCAGCACCCGCATCGGAGCGAACACTGAAGCTTTCTTT. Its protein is CASTRIGANTEAFF. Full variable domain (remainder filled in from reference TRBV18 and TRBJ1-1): NAGVMQNPRHLVRRRGQEARLRCSPMKGHSHVYWYRQLPEEGLKFMVYLQKENIIDESGMPKERFSAEFPKEGPSILRIQQVVRGDSAAYFCASTRIGANTEAFFGQGTRLTVV.

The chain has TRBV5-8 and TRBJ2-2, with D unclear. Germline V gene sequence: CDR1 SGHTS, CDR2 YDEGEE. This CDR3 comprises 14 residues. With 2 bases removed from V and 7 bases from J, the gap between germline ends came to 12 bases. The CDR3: CASSFRRAIGELFF. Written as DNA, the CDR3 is TGTGCCAGCAGCTTTCGCCGGGCCATCGGGGAGCTGTTTTTT.

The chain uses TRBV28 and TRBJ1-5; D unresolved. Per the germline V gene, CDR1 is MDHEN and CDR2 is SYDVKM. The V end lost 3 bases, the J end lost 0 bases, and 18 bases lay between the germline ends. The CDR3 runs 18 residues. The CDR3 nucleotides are TGTGCCAGCAGTTTTCGTCTGGGAAAGGCTAATAGCAATCAGCCCCAGCATTTT. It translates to CASSFRLGKANSNQPQHF.

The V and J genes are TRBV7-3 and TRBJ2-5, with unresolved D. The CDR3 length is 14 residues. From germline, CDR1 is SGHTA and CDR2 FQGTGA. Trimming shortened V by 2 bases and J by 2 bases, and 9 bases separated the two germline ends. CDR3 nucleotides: TGTGCCAGCAGCTTAGAAGCCTCTCAAGAGACCCAGTACTTC. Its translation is CASSLEASQETQYF.

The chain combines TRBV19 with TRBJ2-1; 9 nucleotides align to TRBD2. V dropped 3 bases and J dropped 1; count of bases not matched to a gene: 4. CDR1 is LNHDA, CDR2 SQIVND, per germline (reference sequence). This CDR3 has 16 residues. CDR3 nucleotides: TGTGCCAGTAGTATGGGACTAGCCGATTCCTACAATGAGCAGTTCTTC. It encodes CASSMGLADSYNEQFF.

The CDR3 is CASSPGLAGETQYF. CDR3 nucleotides: TGTGCCAGCTCGCCGGGACTAGCGGGAGAGACCCAGTACTTC. The chain is built from TRBV18 and TRBJ2-5; 12 positions agree with TRBD2. The CDR3 spans 14 residues. Per germline, CDR1 KGHSH and CDR2 LQKENI. The V gene end was trimmed by 6 bases and the J gene end by 4 bases; junction bases not matched to a gene: 3.

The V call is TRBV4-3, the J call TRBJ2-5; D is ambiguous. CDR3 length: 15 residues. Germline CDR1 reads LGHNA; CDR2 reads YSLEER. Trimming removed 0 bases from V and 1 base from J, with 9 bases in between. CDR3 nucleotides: TGCGCCAGCAGCCAAGATCCTTGGACCCAAGAGACCCAGTACTTC. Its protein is CASSQDPWTQETQYF.

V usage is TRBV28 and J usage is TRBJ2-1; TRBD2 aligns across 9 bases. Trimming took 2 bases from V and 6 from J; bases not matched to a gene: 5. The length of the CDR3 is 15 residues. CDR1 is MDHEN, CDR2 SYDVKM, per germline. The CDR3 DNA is TGTGCCAGCAGTTTAGCGGGGGGGCTAGTCAATGAGCAGTTCTTC. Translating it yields CASSLAGGLVNEQFF.

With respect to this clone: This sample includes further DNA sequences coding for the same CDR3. Written as DNA, the CDR3 is TGTGCCAGCTCACCACCCATCCAGGGACCTAACACTGAAGCTTTCTTT. It is translated as CASSPPIQGPNTEAFF. V usage is TRBV18 and J usage is TRBJ1-1, with a tentative D call TRBD1 (5 bases). CDR1 and CDR2 from the germline V gene are KGHSH and LQKENI. V shed 0 bases and J shed 2 bases, with 13 bases lying between them. This CDR3 is built from 16 residues.

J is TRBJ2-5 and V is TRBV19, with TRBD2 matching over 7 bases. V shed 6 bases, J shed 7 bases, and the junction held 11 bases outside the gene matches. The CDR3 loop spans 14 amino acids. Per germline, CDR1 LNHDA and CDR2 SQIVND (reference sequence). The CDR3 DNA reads TGTGCCAGTAGGATGGTATCTAGCGGCTCGACCCAGTACTTC. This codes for CASRMVSSGSTQYF.

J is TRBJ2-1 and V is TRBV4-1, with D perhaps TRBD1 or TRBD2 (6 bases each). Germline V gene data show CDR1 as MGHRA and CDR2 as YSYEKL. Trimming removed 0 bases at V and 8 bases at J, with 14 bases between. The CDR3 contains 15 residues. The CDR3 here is CASSQEGGRFDEQFF. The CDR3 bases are TGCGCCAGCAGCCAAGAGGGGGGCCGGTTCGATGAGCAGTTCTTC.

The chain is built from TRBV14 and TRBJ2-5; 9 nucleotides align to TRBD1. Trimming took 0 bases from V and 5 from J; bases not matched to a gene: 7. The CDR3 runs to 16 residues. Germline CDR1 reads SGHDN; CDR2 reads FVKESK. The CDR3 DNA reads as TGTGCCAGCAGCCAAGATCTGCGACAGGGGGGGGAGACCCAGTACTTC. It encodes CASSQDLRQGGETQYF. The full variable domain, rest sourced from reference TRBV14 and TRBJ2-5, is EAGVTQFPSHSVIEKGQTVTLRCDPISGHDNLYWYRRVMGKEIKFLLHFVKESKQDESGMPNNRFLAERTGGTYSTLKVQPAELEDSGVYFCASSQDLRQGGETQYFGPGTRLLVL.

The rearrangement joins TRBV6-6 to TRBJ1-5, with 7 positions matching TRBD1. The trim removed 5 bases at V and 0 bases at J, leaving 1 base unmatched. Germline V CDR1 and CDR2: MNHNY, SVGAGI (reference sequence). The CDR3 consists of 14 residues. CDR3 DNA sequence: TGTGCCAGCAGTGACAGGGATAGCAATCAGCCCCAGCATTTT. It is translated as CASSDRDSNQPQHF.

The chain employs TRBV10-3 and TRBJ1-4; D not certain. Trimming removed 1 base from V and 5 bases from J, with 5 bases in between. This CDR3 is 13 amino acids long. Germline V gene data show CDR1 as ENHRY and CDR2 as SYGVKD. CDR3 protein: CAISEWQNEKLFF. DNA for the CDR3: TGTGCCATCAGTGAGTGGCAGAATGAAAAACTGTTTTTT.